This TCR beta chain was documented in a study of T cell repertoires in cytomegalovirus infection. In germline, CDR1 is SQVTM, CDR2 ANQGSEA. This CDR3 has 19 residues. Trimming removed 7 bases from V and 6 bases from J, with 36 bases in between. Whole-study results and caveats: HLA-C-restricted CMV-specific TCR beta clonotypes prevailed in the ex vivo response.

As for this clonotype: The target antigen is unknown. A much bigger clone sits one base away, suggesting this may be a read error.

TCRdb re-analysed the reads in MiXCR, keeping a single row per CDR3 protein. The sample shows about 310,000 distinct CDR3 sequences, approximately 8.9% of them seen only once. This clonotype originated in a human donor in good health (CMV status not recorded). Some clones in this sample may be carry-over from other donors' samples. V is TRBV29-1 and J is TRBJ1-2; no definite D call. The sequencing input was PBMCs. In DNA, the CDR3 is TGCAGCGATGCCCCATGGCGGGAGATAAGGCAACCCAAACCTGATGGCTACACCTTC. Protein: CSDAPWREIRQPKPDGYTF.